This T cell receptor (beta chain) is drawn from a study of OX40 agonist ivuxolimab in advanced cancers. V was pared by 6 bases and J by 7 bases, with 13 bases between. Per the germline V gene, CDR1 is KGHSH and CDR2 is LQKENI. There are 13 residues in the CDR3. Clones were sequenced by immunoSEQ multiplex PCR, and TCRdb holds only the in-frame ones, with some missing. The data show 55,000 to 65,000 clones, approximately 84% seen once. The TCR comes from an adult with an advanced solid tumor such as melanoma, head and neck, liver or kidney cancer. The chain couples TRBV18 to TRBJ2-1; tentative D call: TRBD1 (5 bases). The specimen was CD4+ or CD8+ T cells sorted from blood, collected in a trial of the OX40 agonist ivuxolimab. The CDR3 sequence is CASSLVGENEQFF. The DNA of the CDR3 is TGTGCCAGCTCCCTTGTAGGGGAAAATGAGCAGTTCTTC.